Reported below is one TCR beta chain. This sample is part of a study of blood T cell repertoires in COVID-19. Overall study: COVID-19 samples from acute and convalescent phases originated in the United States, Italy and Spain.

In the original analysis: Estimated nucleated cell counts came from reference gene primer amplification. TCRdb's table, derived via immunoSEQ multiplex PCR, lists solely in-frame clones and lacks some. V, J and clone size were drawn from that table, and D and trimming were deduced from the DNA. The table has 290,000 or so clones, 87% seen once; the top ten hold approximately 2.4%. This CDR3 is built from 13 residues. Germline V gene lookup returns CDR1 SGHRS and CDR2 YFSETQ. V lost 4 bases and J lost 8, with 15 bases in between. This clonotype was obtained from a man aged 18-30 years with active or convalescent COVID-19. Sequenced material: peripheral blood. This sequence joins TRBV5-1 and TRBJ1-2; no definite D call. The CDR3 bases are TGCGCCAGCAGCCACAGTCCGGTTGGAGGCTACACCTTC. This gives the protein CASSHSPVGGYTF.